A single sample gave rise to the 10 T cell receptor beta chains below, sequenced in a study of response to subunit inactivated influenza vaccine. Via MiXCR, TCRdb re-called the RT-PCR reads, giving one row per CDR3 protein. The sample contains 530,000 or so distinct CDR3 sequences, about 25% of which appear only once. Source: CD4+ T cells sorted from PBMCs, taken 5 days after vaccination. These receptors originate from a man in his fifties or sixties who received an inactivated influenza vaccine.

This clonotype has just a few counts. This chain connects TRBV6-5 to TRBJ2-6, with D tentatively TRBD1 (5 bases). CDR3 length: 17 amino acids. Deletions cut 0 bases from V and 0 bases from J, with 9 bases between. The germline gives CDR1 MNHEY, CDR2 SVGAGI. The DNA of the CDR3 is TGTGCCAGCAGTTACTCAAGGGGCAGCTCTGGGGCCAACGTCCTGACTTTC. Amino acid sequence: CASSYSRGSSGANVLTF.

Details on this clonotype: The CDR3 end shows no conserved phenylalanine or tryptophan, and so a read error is likely. This chain connects TRBV20-1 to TRBJ2-1, with 7 bases identical to TRBD2. Germline-derived CDR1 and CDR2 are DFQATT and SNEGSKA (reference sequence). This CDR3 spans 15 amino acids. V lost 5 bases, J lost 6 bases, and 13 bases stayed unmatched. CDR3 amino acids: CSAGPLAGDSNEQFY. Here the CDR3 DNA reads TGCAGTGCTGGCCCCCTCGCGGGAGACAGCAATGAGCAGTTCTAC.

The V gene is TRBV12-3 or TRBV12-4, the J gene TRBJ1-2; D ambiguous. The ends were cut back, 6 bases at V and 5 bases at J, with 7 bases in the middle. The CDR3 has 11 amino acids. In DNA form, the CDR3 reads TGTGCCAGCAGCGCAGCTTATGGCTACACCTTC. Protein sequence: CASSAAYGYTF.

This clonotype occurred a few times. CDR3 residues: CASSRGGVTRYEQYF. DNA of the CDR3: TGTGCCAGCAGCCGGGGTGGAGTAACCCGCTACGAGCAGTACTTC. V usage is TRBV3-1 and J usage is TRBJ2-7; D remains unclear. CDR3 length: 15 residues. The germline gives CDR1 LGHDT, CDR2 YNNKEL (reference sequence). V dropped 4 bases and J dropped 3 bases, with 16 bases sitting between them.

This clonotype was recorded at least ten times. The V call is TRBV4-3, the J call TRBJ2-2; 8 nucleotides align to TRBD2. The trim removed 4 bases at V and 4 bases at J, leaving 5 bases unmatched. CDR3 length: 15 amino acids. Germline-derived CDR1 and CDR2 are LGHNA and YSLEER. CDR3 residues: CASSPQREITGELFF. The CDR3 nucleotides read TGCGCCAGCAGCCCTCAGCGGGAGATCACCGGGGAGCTGTTTTTT.

This clonotype was seen repeatedly, ten times or more. The CDR3 DNA reads as TGTGCCAGCAGCTTAGCGACTAATGAAAAACTGTTTTTT. Translation: CASSLATNEKLFF. The rearrangement joins TRBV7-6 to TRBJ1-4; D gene ambiguous. The length of the CDR3 is 13 residues. CDR1 and CDR2 from the germline V gene are SGHVS and FNYEAQ. V was cut by 0 bases and J by 2 bases, with 1 base left in between.

The V gene is TRBV21-1, the J gene TRBJ2-7; TRBD1 was called by the table and not checked on the DNA. TRBV21-1 is annotated as a pseudogene. The CDR3 sequence is 15 residues long. CDR3 in amino acids: CASSTQGAIIYEQYF. The CDR3 DNA reads TGTGCCAGCAGCACACAGGGGGCGATCATCTACGAGCAGTACTTC.

The chain combines TRBV25-1 with TRBJ1-2, with a possible D match to TRBD1 (5 bases). The V end was cut by 6 bases, the J end by 2 bases, with 16 bases between. CDR1 and CDR2 (germline): MGHDK, SYGVNS. The CDR3 consists of 15 residues. The CDR3 DNA reads TGTGCCAGCAGCCCATTCAGGGAATGGAACTATGGCTACACCTTC. This sequence encodes CASSPFREWNYGYTF.

The chain recombines TRBV20-1 with TRBJ2-7, with 9 positions matching TRBD1. Trimming took 3 bases from V and 1 from J; bases not matched to a gene: 4. The CDR3 length is 14 residues. The V gene's germline CDR1 is DFQATT and CDR2 SNEGSKA (reference sequence). The CDR3 sequence is CSASVQGASYEQYF. CDR3 nucleotide sequence: TGCAGTGCTAGTGTACAGGGGGCTTCCTACGAGCAGTACTTC.

This chain links TRBV11-1 with TRBJ1-6; 8 nucleotides align to TRBD1. J was trimmed by 5 bases and V by 3 bases; bases with no gene match: 12. The CDR3 runs 18 residues. CDR1 and CDR2 (germline): SGHAT, FQDESV (reference sequence). The CDR3 loop reads CASSLVGTGDIHNSPLHF. As DNA, the CDR3 is TGTGCCAGCAGCTTGGTCGGGACAGGAGACATACATAATTCACCCCTCCACTTT. The variable domain in full, completed from reference TRBV11-1 and TRBJ1-6, reads EAEVAQSPRYKITEKSQAVAFWCDPISGHATLYWYRQILGQGPELLVQFQDESVVDDSQLPKDRFSAERLKGVDSTLKIQPAELGDSAMYLCASSLVGTGDIHNSPLHFGNGTRLTVT.